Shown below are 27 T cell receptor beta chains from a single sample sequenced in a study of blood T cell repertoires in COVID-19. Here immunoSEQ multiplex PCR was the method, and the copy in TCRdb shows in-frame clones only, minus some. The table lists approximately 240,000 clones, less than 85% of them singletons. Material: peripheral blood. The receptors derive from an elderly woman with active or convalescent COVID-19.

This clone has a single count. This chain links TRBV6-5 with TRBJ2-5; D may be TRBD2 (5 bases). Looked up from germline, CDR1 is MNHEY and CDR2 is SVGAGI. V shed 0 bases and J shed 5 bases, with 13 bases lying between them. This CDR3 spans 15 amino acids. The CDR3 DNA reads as TGTGCCAGCAGTTACTCGATCAGGACTGGCGAGACCCAGTACTTC. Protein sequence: CASSYSIRTGETQYF.

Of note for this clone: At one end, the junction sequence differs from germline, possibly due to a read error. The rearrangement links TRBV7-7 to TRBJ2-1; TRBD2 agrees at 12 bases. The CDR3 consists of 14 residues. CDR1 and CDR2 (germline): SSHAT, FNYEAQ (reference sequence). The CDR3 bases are TGTGCTAGCAGCCTCGGACTAGCGGGGAATGAGCAGTTCTTC. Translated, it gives CASSLGLAGNEQFF.

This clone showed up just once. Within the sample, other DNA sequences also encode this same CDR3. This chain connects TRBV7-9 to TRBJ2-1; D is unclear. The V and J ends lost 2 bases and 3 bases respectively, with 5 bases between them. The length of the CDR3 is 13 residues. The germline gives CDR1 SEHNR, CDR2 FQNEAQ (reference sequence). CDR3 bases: TGTGCCAGCAGCTTAAACAGCTACAATGAGCAGTTCTTC. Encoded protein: CASSLNSYNEQFF. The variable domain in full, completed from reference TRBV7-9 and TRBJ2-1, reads DTGVSQNPRHKITKRGQNVTFRCDPISEHNRLYWYRQTLGQGPEFLTYFQNEAQLEKSRLLSDRFSAERPKGSFSTLEIQRTEQGDSAMYLCASSLNSYNEQFFGPGTRLTVL.

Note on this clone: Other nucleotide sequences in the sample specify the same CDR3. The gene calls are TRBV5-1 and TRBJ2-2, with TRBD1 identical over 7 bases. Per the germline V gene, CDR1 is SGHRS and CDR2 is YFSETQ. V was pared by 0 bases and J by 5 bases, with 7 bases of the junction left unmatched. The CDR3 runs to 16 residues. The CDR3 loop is CASSLGQGVRTGELFF. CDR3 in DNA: TGCGCCAGCAGCTTGGGCCAGGGGGTAAGGACCGGGGAGCTGTTTTTT.

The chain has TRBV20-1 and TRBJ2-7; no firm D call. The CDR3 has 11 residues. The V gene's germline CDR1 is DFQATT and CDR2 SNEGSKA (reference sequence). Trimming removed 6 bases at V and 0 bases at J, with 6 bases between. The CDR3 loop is CSAKSSYEQYF. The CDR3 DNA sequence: TGCAGTGCCAAGAGCTCCTACGAGCAGTACTTC.

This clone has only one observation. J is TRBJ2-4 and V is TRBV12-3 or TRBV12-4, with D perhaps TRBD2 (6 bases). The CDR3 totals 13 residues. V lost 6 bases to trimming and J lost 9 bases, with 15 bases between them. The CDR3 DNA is TGTGCCAGCAGCTCCGGGACTTTTGGCATTCAGTACTTC. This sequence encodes CASSSGTFGIQYF.

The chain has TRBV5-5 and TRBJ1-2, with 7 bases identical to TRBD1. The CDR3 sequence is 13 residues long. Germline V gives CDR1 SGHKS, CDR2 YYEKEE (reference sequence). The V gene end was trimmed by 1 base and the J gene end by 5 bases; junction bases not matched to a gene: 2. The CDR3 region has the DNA TGTGCCAGCAGCTTGACAGGGGTTTATGGCTACACCTTC. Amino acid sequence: CASSLTGVYGYTF.

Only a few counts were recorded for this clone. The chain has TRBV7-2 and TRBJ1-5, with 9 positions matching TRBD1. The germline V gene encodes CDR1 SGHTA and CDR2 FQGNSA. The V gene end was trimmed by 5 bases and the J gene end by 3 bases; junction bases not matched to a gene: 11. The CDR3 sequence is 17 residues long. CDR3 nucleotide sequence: TGTGCCAGCAGCCCGCGGGACAGGGACACATTCAATCAGCCCCAGCATTTT. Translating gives CASSPRDRDTFNQPQHF.

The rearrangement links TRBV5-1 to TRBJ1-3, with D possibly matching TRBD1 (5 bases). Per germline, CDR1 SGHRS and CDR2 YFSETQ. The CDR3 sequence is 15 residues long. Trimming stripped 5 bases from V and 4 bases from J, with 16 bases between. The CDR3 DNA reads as TGCGCCAGCAGTAGAACGGGGGAAGCAGGAAACACCATATATTTT. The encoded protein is CASSRTGEAGNTIYF.

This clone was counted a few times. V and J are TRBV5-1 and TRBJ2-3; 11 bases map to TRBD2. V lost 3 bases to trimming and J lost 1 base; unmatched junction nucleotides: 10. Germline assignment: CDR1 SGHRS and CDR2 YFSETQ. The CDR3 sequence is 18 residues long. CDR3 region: CASSSGLAEYERTDTQYF. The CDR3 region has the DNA TGCGCCAGCAGCTCGGGACTAGCGGAGTACGAGCGCACAGATACGCAGTATTTT. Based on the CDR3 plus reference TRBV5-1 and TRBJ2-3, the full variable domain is KAGVTQTPRYLIKTRGQQVTLSCSPISGHRSVSWYQQTPGQGLQFLFEYFSETQRNKGNFPGRFSGRQFSNSRSEMNVSTLELGDSALYLCASSSGLAEYERTDTQYFGPGTRLTVL.

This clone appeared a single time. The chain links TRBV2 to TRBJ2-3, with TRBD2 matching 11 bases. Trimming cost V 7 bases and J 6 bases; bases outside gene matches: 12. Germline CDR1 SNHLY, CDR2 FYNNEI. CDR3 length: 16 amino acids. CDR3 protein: CASTIRGTSGGDTQYF. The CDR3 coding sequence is TGTGCCAGCACCATCCGAGGGACTAGCGGAGGGGATACGCAGTATTTT.

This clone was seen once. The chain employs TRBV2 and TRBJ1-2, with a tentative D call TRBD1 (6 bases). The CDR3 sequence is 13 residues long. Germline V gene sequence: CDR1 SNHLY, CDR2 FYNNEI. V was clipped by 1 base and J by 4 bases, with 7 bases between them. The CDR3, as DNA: TGTGCCAGCAGTGAAGACAGGGTCTATGGCTACACCTTC. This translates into CASSEDRVYGYTF.

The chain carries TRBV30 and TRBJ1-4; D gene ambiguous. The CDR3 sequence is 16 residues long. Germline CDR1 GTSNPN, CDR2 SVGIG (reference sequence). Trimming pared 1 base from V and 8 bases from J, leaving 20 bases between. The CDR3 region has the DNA TGTGCCTGGAGTGAGTACAGTCATTACGGTCGGGAAAAACTGTTTTTT. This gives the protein CAWSEYSHYGREKLFF. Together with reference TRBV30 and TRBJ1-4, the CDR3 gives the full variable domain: SQTIHQWPATLVQPVGSPLSLECTVEGTSNPNLYWYRQAAGRGLQLLFYSVGIGQISSEVPQNLSASRPQDRQFILSSKKLLLSDSGFYLCAWSEYSHYGREKLFFGSGTQLSVL.

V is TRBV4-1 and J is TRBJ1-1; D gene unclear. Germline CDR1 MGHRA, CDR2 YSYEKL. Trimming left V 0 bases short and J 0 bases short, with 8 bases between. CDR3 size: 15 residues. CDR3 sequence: CASSQEPAMNTEAFF. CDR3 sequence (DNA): TGCGCCAGCAGCCAAGAACCCGCGATGAACACTGAAGCTTTCTTT.

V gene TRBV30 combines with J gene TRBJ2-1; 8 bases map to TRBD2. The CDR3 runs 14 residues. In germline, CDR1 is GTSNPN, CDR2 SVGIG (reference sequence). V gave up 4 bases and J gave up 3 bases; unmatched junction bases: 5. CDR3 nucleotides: TGTGCCTGGACCGCACTAGCGGTCTACAATGAGCAGTTCTTC. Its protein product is CAWTALAVYNEQFF.

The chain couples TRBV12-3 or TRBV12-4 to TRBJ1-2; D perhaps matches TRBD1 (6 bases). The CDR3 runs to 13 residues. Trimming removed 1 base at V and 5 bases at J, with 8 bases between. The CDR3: CASSLDRVYGYTF. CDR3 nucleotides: TGTGCCAGCAGTTTAGACAGGGTTTATGGCTACACCTTC.

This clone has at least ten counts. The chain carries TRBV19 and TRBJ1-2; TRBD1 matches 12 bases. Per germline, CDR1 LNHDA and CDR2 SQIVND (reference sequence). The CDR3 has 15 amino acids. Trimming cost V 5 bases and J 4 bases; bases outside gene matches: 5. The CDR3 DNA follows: TGTGCCAGTAGTGAGGGGACAGGGGGCTTCTATGGCTACACCTTC. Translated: CASSEGTGGFYGYTF.

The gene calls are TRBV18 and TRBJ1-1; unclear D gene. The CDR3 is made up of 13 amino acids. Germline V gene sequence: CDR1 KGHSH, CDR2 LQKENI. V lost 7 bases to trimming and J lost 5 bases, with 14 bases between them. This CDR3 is CASFPPGKTEAFF. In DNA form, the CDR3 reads TGTGCCAGCTTCCCCCCGGGGAAGACTGAAGCTTTCTTT.

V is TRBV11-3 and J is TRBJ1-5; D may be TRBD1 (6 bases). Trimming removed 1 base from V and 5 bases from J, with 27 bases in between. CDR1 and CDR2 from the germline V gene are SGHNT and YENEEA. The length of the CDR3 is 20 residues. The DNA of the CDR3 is TGTGCCAGCAGCTTAGTAGGAGGGGGGAGGGCAGTAGGGCCGGATCAGCCCCAGCATTTT. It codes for CASSLVGGGRAVGPDQPQHF.

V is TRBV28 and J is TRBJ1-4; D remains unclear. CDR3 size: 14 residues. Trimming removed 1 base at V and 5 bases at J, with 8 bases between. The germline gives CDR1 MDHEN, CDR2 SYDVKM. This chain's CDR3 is CASSLSGGNEKLFF. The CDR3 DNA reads TGTGCCAGCAGTTTATCGGGAGGGAATGAAAAACTGTTTTTT. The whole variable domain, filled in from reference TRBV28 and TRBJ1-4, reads DVKVTQSSRYLVKRTGEKVFLECVQDMDHENMFWYRQDPGLGLRLIYFSYDVKMKEKGDIPEGYSVSREKKERFSLILESASTNQTSMYLCASSLSGGNEKLFFGSGTQLSVL.

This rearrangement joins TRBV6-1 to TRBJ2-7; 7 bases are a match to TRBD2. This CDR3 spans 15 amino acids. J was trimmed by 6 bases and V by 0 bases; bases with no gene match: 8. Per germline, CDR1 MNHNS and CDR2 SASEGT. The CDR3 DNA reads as TGTGCCAGCAGTGAAGCTGGGGCAGGGAGGGGCGAGCAGTACTTC. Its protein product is CASSEAGAGRGEQYF.

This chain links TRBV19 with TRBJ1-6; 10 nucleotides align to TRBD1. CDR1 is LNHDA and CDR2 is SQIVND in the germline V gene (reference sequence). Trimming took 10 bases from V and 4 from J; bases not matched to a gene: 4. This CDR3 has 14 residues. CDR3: CATTGQGYNSPLHF. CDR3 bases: TGTGCCACAACGGGACAGGGGTATAATTCACCCCTCCACTTT.

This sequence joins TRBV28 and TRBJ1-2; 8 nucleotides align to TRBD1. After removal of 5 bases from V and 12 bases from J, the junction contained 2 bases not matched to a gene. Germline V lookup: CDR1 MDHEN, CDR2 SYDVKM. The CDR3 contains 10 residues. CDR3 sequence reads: CASSRQGHTF. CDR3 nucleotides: TGTGCCAGCAGTCGACAGGGGCACACCTTC.

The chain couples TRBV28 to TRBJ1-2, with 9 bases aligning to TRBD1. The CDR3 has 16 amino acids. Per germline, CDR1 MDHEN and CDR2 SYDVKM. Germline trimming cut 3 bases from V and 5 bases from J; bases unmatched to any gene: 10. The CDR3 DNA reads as TGTGCCAGCAGTTTGGGAGGACAGGGGAAAAATTATGGCTACACCTTC. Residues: CASSLGGQGKNYGYTF.

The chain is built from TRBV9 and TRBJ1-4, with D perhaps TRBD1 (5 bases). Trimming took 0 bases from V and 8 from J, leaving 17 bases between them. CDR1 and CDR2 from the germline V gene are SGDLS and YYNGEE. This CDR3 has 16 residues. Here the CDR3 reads CASSVGNRWGEEKLFF. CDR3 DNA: TGTGCCAGCAGCGTAGGAAACAGGTGGGGTGAGGAAAAACTGTTTTTT. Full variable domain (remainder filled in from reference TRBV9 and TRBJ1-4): DSGVTQTPKHLITATGQRVTLRCSPRSGDLSVYWYQQSLDQGLQFLIQYYNGEERAKGNILERFSAQQFPDLHSELNLSSLELGDSALYFCASSVGNRWGEEKLFFGSGTQLSVL.

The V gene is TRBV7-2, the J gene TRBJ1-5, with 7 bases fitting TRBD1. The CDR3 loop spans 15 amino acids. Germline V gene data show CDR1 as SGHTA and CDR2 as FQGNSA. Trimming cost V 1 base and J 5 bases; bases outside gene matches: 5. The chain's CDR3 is CASSLVVRGDQPQHF. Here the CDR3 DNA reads TGTGCCAGCAGCTTAGTGGTCAGGGGGGATCAGCCCCAGCATTTT.

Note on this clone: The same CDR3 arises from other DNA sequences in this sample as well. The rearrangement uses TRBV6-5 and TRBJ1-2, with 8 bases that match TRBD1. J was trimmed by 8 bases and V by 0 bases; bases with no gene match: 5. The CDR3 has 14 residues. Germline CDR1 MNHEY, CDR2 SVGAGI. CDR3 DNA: TGTGCCAGCAGTTACTCTCAGGGGGCGAGCGGCTACACCTTC. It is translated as CASSYSQGASGYTF.